This T cell receptor beta chain was obtained from a study of T cell repertoires and HLA-DP antigens (dated by TCRdb to the late 2010s). Context from the whole study: The study used an in vitro model of CD4+ T cell alloreactivity in which transduced HeLa cells presented allogeneic HLA-DP. The two alloantigens modelled structurally similar versus dissimilar alloantigens, differing from self at one and about 11 peptide-binding groove amino acids, respectively. Of the three donors, two were male and one was female, with ages ranging from the 18-to-29 band to the 60-to-69 band. An average DNA input of roughly 240 ng was used for sorted CD137+CD4+ samples, compared with approximately 1.2 ug for pre-culture CD4+ samples. General study outcomes and caveats: Separate analysis of naive and memory CD4+ repertoires was not performed. Clonality of sorted CD137+ cells was similar against both alloantigens (around 0.4) and much higher than in pre-culture samples (roughly 0.038). The study was limited by having only a few donors, by relying on a non-physiological HeLa antigen-presenting system, and by using total CD4+ responder cells. Clones undetected before culture had an average cumulative frequency of approximately 35% against one allele and under 60% against the other.

A word on this clone: Its antigen target is currently unknown. Base qualities are missing; no much larger clone stands one base away. In the same sample, other DNA sequences code for this CDR3.

TCRB CDR3 regions were amplified with the immunoSEQ multiplex PCR using forward primers for 54 TRBV segments and reverse primers for 13 TRBJ segments. Deep resolution, with a target of about 200,000 T cell genomes, was applied to the sequencing of pre-culture CD4+ samples. Sequencing of the amplicons was done on an Illumina HiSeq System, giving 87 bp reads that spanned the CDR3. Concerning the study's data processing: Reads were corrected for PCR and sequencing errors, and CDR3 regions were defined by alignment to IMGT reference sequences. Template and unique rearrangement counts were estimated using synthetic template pools. Clonality was computed by subtracting Pielou's evenness from 1. The Daley-Smith estimator was used to estimate richness. Repertoire overlap was measured with Morisita's index. Clones found in cultured samples but undetected in the pre-culture repertoire of the corresponding donor were defined as low-abundance clones. TCRdb stores this immuneACCESS table with in-frame sequences only. Part of the clones is absent; in the studies checked, under half of the shortfall reflects unresolved V genes, and no reason is known for the rest. The V and J calls and clone size were taken over from that table, and D and trimming were inferred from the DNA. The sample table holds approximately 89,000 clones, of which around nine tenths were seen once. The ten largest clones take up about 1.7% of the sample.

The junction shows trimming of 8 bases on V and 6 bases on J, and the gene matches do not reach 14 bases of it. The CDR3 numbers 16 residues from cysteine through phenylalanine. CDR3 DNA is the only sequence kept; it has 48 bases, read in frame from the first base. Via the germline V gene (reference sequence), CDR1 is SGHNT and CDR2 YYREEE. Magnetic bead negative selection was used to isolate untouched CD4+ T cells from Ficoll-separated PBMC, with an average purity of approximately 98%. Untouched CD4+ T cells were isolated with magnetic beads from Ficoll-separated PBMC, and a purity of about 98% was reached with negligible CD8+ contamination. Peripheral blood mononuclear cells came from the buffy coats of three healthy blood donors, who served as the study's donors. All three donors were CMV seronegative. The DNeasy Blood & Tissue Kit was used to extract genomic DNA. TCRB sequencing was performed on genomic DNA from sorted CD137+CD4+ cells and pre-culture CD4+ baseline samples from each subject.

The specimen was CD4+ T cells from PBMCs. The rearranged segments are TRBV5-4 and TRBJ1-6, with 7 middle bases fitting TRBD1. The receptor comes from a man in his forties or fifties in good health and CMV-seronegative. CDR3 sequence: CASSKGQPRGNSPLHF. In nucleotides, the sequence is TGTGCCAGTAGCAAGGGACAGCCGAGGGGTAATTCACCCCTCCACTTT.